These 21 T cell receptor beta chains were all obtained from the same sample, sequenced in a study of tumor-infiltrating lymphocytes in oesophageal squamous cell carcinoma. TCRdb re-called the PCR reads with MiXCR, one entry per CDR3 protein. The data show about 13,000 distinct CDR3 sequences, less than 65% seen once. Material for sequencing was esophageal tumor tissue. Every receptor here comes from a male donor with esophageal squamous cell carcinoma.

The CDR3 nucleotides read TGTGCCAGCAGCTTAGGGACTAGCTACAATGAGCAGTTCTTC. Protein sequence: CASSLGTSYNEQFF. The chain has TRBV7-3 and TRBJ2-1; 8 bases map to TRBD2. The germline V gene encodes CDR1 SGHTA and CDR2 FQGTGA. V lost 2 bases to trimming and J lost 3 bases; unmatched junction nucleotides: 0. The CDR3 is 14 amino acids.

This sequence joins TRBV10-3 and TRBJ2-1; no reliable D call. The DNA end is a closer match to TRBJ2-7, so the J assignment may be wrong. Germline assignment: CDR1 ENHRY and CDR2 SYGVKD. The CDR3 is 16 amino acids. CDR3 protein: CAISEIRGSRAYEQYF. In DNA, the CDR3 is TGTGCCATCAGTGAAATACGTGGAAGCCGCGCCTACGAGCAGTACTTC.

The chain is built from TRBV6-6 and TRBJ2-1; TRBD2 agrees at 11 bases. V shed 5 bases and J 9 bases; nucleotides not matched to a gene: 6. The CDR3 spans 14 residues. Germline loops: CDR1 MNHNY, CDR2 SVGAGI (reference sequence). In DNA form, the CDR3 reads TGTGCCAGCAGTAAACTAGCGGGAGTCAGTGAGCAGTTCTTC. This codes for CASSKLAGVSEQFF.

CDR3 amino acids: CAISEPEGRQLYNEQFF. The DNA for the CDR3 is TGTGCCATCAGTGAACCCGAGGGGCGGCAATTGTACAATGAGCAGTTCTTC. V gene TRBV10-3 combines with J gene TRBJ2-1; D possibly uses TRBD1 or TRBD2 (5 bases each). The V end was cut by 3 bases, the J end by 4 bases, with 19 bases between. The CDR3 length is 17 residues. Germline CDR1 ENHRY, CDR2 SYGVKD.

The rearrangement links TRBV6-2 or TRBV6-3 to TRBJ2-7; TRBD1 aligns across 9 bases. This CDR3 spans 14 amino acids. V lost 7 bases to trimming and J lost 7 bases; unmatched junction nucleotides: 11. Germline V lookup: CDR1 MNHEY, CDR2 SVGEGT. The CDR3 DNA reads TGTGCCAGCACCCCAGGACAGGGGTTAAATGAGCAGTACTTC. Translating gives CASTPGQGLNEQYF.

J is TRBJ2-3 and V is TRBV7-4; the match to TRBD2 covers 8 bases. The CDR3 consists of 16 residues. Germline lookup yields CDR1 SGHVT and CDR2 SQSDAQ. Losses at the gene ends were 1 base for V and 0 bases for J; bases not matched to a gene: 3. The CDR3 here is CASSLGAGGSTDTQYF. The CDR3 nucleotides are TGTGCCAGCAGCTTAGGCGCGGGGGGAAGCACAGATACGCAGTATTTT.

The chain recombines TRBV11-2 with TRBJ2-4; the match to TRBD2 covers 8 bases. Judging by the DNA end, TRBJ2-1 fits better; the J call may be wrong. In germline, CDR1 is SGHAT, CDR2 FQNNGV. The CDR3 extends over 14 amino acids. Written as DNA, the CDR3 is TGTGCCAGCAGCAGGGGACTAGGGGCCAATGAGCAGTTCTTC. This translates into CASSRGLGANEQFF.

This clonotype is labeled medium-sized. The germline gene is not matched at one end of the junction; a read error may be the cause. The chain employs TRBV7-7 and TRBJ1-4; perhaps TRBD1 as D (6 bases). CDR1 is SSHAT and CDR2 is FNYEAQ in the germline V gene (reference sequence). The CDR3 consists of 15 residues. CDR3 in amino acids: CASSSQGSTHEKLFF. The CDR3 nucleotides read TGTGCTAGCAGCTCACAGGGTTCAACCCATGAAAAACTGTTTTTT.

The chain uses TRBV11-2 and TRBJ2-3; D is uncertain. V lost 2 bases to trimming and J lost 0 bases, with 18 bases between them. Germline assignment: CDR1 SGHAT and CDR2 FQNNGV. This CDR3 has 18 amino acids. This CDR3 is CASSLIGRQWSSTDTQYF. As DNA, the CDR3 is TGTGCCAGCAGCTTAATAGGGCGACAATGGAGTAGCACAGATACGCAGTATTTT.

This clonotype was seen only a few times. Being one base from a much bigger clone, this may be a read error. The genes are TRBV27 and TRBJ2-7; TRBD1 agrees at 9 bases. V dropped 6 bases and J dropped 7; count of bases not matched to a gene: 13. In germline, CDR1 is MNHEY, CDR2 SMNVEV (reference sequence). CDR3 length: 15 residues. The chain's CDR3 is CASRNRGRFYNEQYF. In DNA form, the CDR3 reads TGTGCCAGCAGGAACAGGGGGCGTTTCTACAATGAGCAGTACTTC.

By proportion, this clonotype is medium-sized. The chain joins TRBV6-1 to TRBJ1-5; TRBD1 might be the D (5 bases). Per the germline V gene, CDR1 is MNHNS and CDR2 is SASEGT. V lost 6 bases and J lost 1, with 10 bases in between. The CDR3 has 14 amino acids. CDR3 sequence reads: CASRGRGSNQPQHF. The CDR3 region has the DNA TGTGCCAGCAGGGGGCGCGGAAGCAATCAGCCCCAGCATTTT.

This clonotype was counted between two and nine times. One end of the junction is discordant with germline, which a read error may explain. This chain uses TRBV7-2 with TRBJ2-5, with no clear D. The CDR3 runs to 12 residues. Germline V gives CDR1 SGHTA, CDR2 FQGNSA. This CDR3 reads CASGLYQETQYF. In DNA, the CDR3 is TGTGCCAGCGGCTTATACCAAGAGACCCAGTACTTC.

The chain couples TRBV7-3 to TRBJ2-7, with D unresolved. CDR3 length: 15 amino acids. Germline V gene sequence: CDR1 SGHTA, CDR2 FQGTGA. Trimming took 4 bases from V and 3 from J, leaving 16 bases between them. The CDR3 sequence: CASSSVIAAYYEQYF. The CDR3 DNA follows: TGTGCCAGCAGCTCAGTAATAGCTGCATACTACGAGCAGTACTTC.

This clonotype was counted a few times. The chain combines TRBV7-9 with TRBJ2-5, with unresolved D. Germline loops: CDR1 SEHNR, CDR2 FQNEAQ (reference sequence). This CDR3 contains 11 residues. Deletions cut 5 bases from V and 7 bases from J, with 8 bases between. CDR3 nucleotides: TGTGCCAGCAGCCCTGGTGGGACCCAGTACTTC. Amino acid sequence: CASSPGGTQYF.

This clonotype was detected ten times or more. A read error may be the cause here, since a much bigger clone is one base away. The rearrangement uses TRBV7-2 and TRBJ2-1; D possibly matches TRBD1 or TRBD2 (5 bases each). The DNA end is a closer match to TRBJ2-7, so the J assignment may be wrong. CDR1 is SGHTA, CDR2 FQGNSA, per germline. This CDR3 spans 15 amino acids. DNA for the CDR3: TGTGCCAGCAGCAGGGACCAAAGCTCCTACAATGAGCAGTACTTC. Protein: CASSRDQSSYNEQYF.

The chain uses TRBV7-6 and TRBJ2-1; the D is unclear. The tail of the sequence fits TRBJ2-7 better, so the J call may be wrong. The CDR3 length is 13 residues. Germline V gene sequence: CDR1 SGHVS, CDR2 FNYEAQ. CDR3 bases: TGTGCCAGCAGTCCGGACGTTACCTACGAGCAGTACTTC. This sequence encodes CASSPDVTYEQYF.

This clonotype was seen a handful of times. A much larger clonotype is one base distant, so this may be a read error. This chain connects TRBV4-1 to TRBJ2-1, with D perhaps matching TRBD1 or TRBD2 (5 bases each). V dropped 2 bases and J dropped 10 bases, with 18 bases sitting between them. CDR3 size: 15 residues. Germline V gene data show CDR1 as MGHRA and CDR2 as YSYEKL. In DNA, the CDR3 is TGCGCCAGCAGCCAATCTCATCCGGGACCCTACGAGCAGTTCTTC. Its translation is CASSQSHPGPYEQFF.

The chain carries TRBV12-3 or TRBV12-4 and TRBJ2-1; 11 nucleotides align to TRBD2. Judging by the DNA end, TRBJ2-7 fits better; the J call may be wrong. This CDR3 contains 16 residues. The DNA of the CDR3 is TGTGCCAGCAGTGCCCACGGGACTAGCGGTTCCTACGAGCAGTACTTC. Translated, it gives CASSAHGTSGSYEQYF.

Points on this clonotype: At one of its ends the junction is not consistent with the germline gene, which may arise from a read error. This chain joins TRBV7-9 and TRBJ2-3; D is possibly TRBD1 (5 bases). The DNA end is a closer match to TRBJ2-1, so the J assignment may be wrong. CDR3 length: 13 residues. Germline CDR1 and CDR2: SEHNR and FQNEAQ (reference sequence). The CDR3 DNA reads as TGTGCTAGCAGCTTAGTAGGACAAGGGGAGCAGTTCTTC. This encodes CASSLVGQGEQFF.

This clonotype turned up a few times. The DNA for the CDR3 is TGTGCCAGCAGTTACTCTAAGGGACGGAGATCGGACGAGCAGTACTTC. This encodes CASSYSKGRRSDEQYF. This chain joins TRBV6-6 and TRBJ2-4; D might be TRBD1 or TRBD2, each matching 5 bases. The DNA matches TRBJ2-7 better at its end, which makes the J call doubtful. Germline values: CDR1 MNHNY, CDR2 SVGAGI (reference sequence). This CDR3 has 16 amino acids.

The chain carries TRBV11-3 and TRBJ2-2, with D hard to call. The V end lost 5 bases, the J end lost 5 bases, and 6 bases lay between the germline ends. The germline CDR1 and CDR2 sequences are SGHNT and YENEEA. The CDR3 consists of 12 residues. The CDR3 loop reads CASSPWTGELFF. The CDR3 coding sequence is TGTGCCAGCAGCCCCTGGACCGGGGAGCTGTTTTTT.